Listed below are T cell receptor beta chains from one sample, sequenced in a study of molecular identifiers for immune sequencing clone quantification. Each CDR3 protein gets one entry after TCRdb re-called the PCR reads with MiXCR. This sample yields under 350,000 distinct CDR3 sequences, of which roughly a quarter are seen a single time; 0.74% belongs to the top ten. Sequencing input: naive CD8+ T cells from blood, with Jurkat cell RNA spiked in. These receptors all stem from a human donor in good health. Some libraries in this study had Jurkat cell RNA spiked in. The CDR3 runs from the conserved cysteine through the conserved F or W. Fields, in order: D gene, J gene, V gene, clone size, CDR3 length, CDR3 DNA, CDR3 protein. The D gene is left open where the match is weak. Clone size is given for some rows only: seen once, a few or many times, or a class if the clone is expanded.

>TRBD2|TRBJ2-1|TRBV6-2/TRBV6-3|.|18
TGTGCCAGCAGTTCCCCCGGGACTAGCGGGAGGTCCTACAATGGGCAGTTCTTC
CASSSPGTSGRSYNGQFF
>TRBD1|TRBJ1-6|TRBV6-2/TRBV6-3|few|19
TGTGCCAGCAGTTCTTCCTACCTGGACAGGGGTTGGATTCGGGAACCCCTCCACTTT
CASSSSYLDRGWIREPLHF
>.|TRBJ2-7|TRBV7-9|many|14
TGTGCCAGCAGCTTAGATACACCTACCCACGAGCAGTACTTC
CASSLDTPTHEQYF
>.|TRBJ1-4|TRBV4-1|many|18
TGCGCCAGCAGCCAGGCACACAGGGTACGAGCAACTAATGAAAAACTGTTTTTT
CASSQAHRVRATNEKLFF
>.|TRBJ2-7|TRBV14|few|12
TGTGCCAGCAGCCCCGACGTGTACGAGCAGTACTTC
CASSPDVYEQYF
>TRBD2|TRBJ2-3|TRBV7-6|many|16
TGTGCCAGCAGCCTGCTTGCGGGGGGCCCCACAGATACGCAGTATTTT
CASSLLAGGPTDTQYF
>.|TRBJ2-5|TRBV12-3/TRBV12-4|once|13
TGTGCCAGCAGTTTTCTAGGGAAAGAGACCCGGTACTTC
CASSFLGKETRYF
>.|TRBJ2-7|TRBV30|few|17
TGTGCCTGGAGCGTACCTCTAGGCGCGACTGGGGCGTACGAGCAGTACTTC
CAWSVPLGATGAYEQYF
>.|TRBJ2-7|TRBV29-1|.|11
TGCAGCGTGGGGGACCCCTACGAGCAGTACTTC
CSVGDPYEQYF
>TRBD1|TRBJ2-7|TRBV20-1|few|13
TGCAGTGCTAGGGACAGGGTACCCTACGAGCAGTACTTC
CSARDRVPYEQYF
>.|TRBJ2-4|TRBV27|.|14
TGTGCCAGCAGTTTAGCCGGGACGAAAAACATTCAGTGCTTC
CASSLAGTKNIQCF
>.|TRBJ2-7|TRBV20-1|.|13
TGCAGTGCTAGAGATTACAGAGACTACGAGCAGTACTTC
CSARDYRDYEQYF
>TRBD1|TRBJ1-2|TRBV7-2|few|14
TGTGCCAGCAGCACCGAGACAGGGCTCTCTGGCTACACCTTC
CASSTETGLSGYTF
>.|TRBJ2-2|TRBV12-3/TRBV12-4|.|13
TGTGCCAGCGGGTCAGGGTCGGCTGGGGAGCTGTTTTTT
CASGSGSAGELFF
>TRBD2|TRBJ2-3|TRBV6-2/TRBV6-3|few|15
TGTGCCAGCAGTGTACTAGCGGAGACCACAGATACGCAGTATTTT
CASSVLAETTDTQYF
>.|TRBJ1-5|TRBV5-3|.|14
TGTGCCAGCAGCTTGTTCGACTTCAATCAGCCCCAGCATTTT
CASSLFDFNQPQHF
>TRBD1|TRBJ1-4|TRBV4-3|few|18
TGCGCCAGCAGCCAAGATCCATTGGACAGGCAAACTAATGAAAAACTGTTTTTT
CASSQDPLDRQTNEKLFF
>.|TRBJ2-3|TRBV7-9|many|12
TGTGCCAGCAGCTTAGCGGATGATACGCAGTATTTT
CASSLADDTQYF
>.|TRBJ1-4|TRBV29-1|.|11
TGCAGCGTCCCGGTCGGGGAAAAACTGTTTTTT
CSVPVGEKLFF
>TRBD2|TRBJ2-7|TRBV6-1|few|12
TGCGCAACGGGACTAGCGGATTACGAGCAGTACTTC
CATGLADYEQYF
>.|TRBJ2-2|TRBV6-5|few|15
TGTGCCAGCAGTTACTCGATTCAAAACACCGGGGAGCTGTTTTTT
CASSYSIQNTGELFF
>.|TRBJ1-4|TRBV6-5|many|15
TGTGCCAGCAGTTACCGGGGCCGAGCTAATGAAAAACTGTTTTTT
CASSYRGRANEKLFF
>.|TRBJ2-5|TRBV7-9|many|12
TGTGCCAGCAGCTTAGTCCAAGAGACCCAGTACTTC
CASSLVQETQYF
>.|TRBJ2-1|TRBV11-2|few|15
TGTGCCAGCAGCTTTGGGTGGGGAATCTACAATGAGCAGTTCTTC
CASSFGWGIYNEQFF
>.|TRBJ2-3|TRBV29-1|many|15
TGCAGCGTTGAAGGGGTGAAGTTGGGCACAGATACGCAGTATTTT
CSVEGVKLGTDTQYF
>.|TRBJ1-1|TRBV4-3|.|16
TGCGCCAGCAGCCAAGACCGACAGATACAAGGTACTGAAGCTTTCTTT
CASSQDRQIQGTEAFF
>.|TRBJ1-2|TRBV4-2|many|14
TGTGCCAGCAGCCAAGTGGGGGGTAACTATGGCTACACCTTC
CASSQVGGNYGYTF
>.|TRBJ2-1|TRBV10-1|few|14
TGCGCCAGCAGTGCCCGCGACACCGACAATGAGCAGTTCTTC
CASSARDTDNEQFF
>TRBD1|TRBJ1-1|TRBV28|.|15
TGTGCCAGCAGGTCGACAGGGGGCGCATACACTGAAGCTTTCTTT
CASRSTGGAYTEAFF
>.|TRBJ2-7|TRBV19|.|15
TGTGCCAGTAGTATAATTTACAGGCTTAGCTACGAGCAGTACTTC
CASSIIYRLSYEQYF
>.|TRBJ1-5|TRBV2|many|14
TGTGCCAGTACTACAGGGTATAGCAATCAGCCCCAGCATTTT
CASTTGYSNQPQHF
>.|TRBJ2-5|TRBV5-1|many|14
TGCGCCAGCAGCTCAATAGGGACTCAAGAGACCCAGTACTTC
CASSSIGTQETQYF
>TRBD2|TRBJ2-3|TRBV4-3|few|17
TGCGCCAGCAGCCAAGAGCGGGCGGGGGGGCCTCGGGATACGCAGTATTTT
CASSQERAGGPRDTQYF
>.|TRBJ1-5|TRBV6-5|few|13
TGTGCCAGCAGGGCAGATAAATATCAGCCCCAGCATTTT
CASRADKYQPQHF